This T cell receptor beta chain is from a study of shared clonotypes between healthy human individuals. Study context: Per donor, three plates held CD4 naive cells, three held CD4 memory, two held CD8 naive and one held CD8 memory. General study points: With four donors compared, 4% to 5.5% of naive CD4 clonotypes were shared.

For sorted subsets, about 200 ng DNA per replicate equaled about 30,000 T cell genomes. Clones were sequenced by immunoSEQ multiplex PCR, and TCRdb holds only the in-frame ones, with some missing. The table records some 2 million clones, about 94% of them present only once. Naive CD8 cells, CD45RO-negative and positively selected for CCR7, excluded terminally differentiated effector memory CD45RA+ cells. Trimming removed 5 bases from V and 4 bases from J; junction bases left unmatched: 4. The length of the CDR3 is 14 residues. Looked up from germline, CDR1 is MNHNY and CDR2 is SVGAGI (reference sequence). Details on this clone: Its antigen is unidentified.

This TCR was recovered from a young man in good health. V is TRBV6-6 and J is TRBJ2-7, with 11 bases matching TRBD1. The sample comprised naive CD8+ T cells sorted from blood. The DNA for the CDR3 is TGTGCCAGCAGTACAGGACAGGGGGCTTACGAGCAGTACTTC. It yields the protein CASSTGQGAYEQYF.